The next 28 T cell receptor beta chains were all read from a single sample in a study of blood T cell repertoires in COVID-19. Profiling relied on immunoSEQ multiplex PCR, and the TCRdb table lists in-frame clones only, not all of them. The sample consists of fewer than 250,000 clones, around nine tenths of them appearing once. The sequencing sample was made of peripheral blood. Receptors originate from a man in his sixties with acute or convalescent COVID-19.

The J gene is TRBJ1-1, the V gene TRBV19; D might be TRBD1 (5 bases). The CDR3 spans 14 residues. Germline V gene lookup returns CDR1 LNHDA and CDR2 SQIVND (reference sequence). Trimming shortened V by 10 bases and J by 5 bases, and 20 bases separated the two germline ends. CDR3 region: CATVRSREYTEAFF. The CDR3 region has the DNA TGTGCCACGGTTAGAAGCAGGGAATATACTGAAGCTTTCTTT.

This clone has only one observation. The genes are TRBV7-9 and TRBJ1-2; TRBD1 aligns across 7 bases. V was pared by 0 bases and J by 4 bases, with 5 bases of the junction left unmatched. The CDR3 runs 15 residues. Germline-derived CDR1 and CDR2 are SEHNR and FQNEAQ (reference sequence). DNA for the CDR3: TGTGCCAGCAGCTTAGCCTCCGGGACAGCCTATGGCTACACCTTC. Translated, it gives CASSLASGTAYGYTF.

The V call is TRBV10-1, the J call TRBJ2-2; 10 bases match TRBD2. The CDR3 sequence is 16 residues long. Germline CDR1 is WNHNN and CDR2 is SYGVQD (reference sequence). The ends lost 2 bases at V and 5 bases at J; junction bases unmatched: 5. CDR3 coding DNA: TGCGCCAGCAGTGAGGCCACTAGCGGGGCGACCGGGGAGCTGTTTTTT. Protein product: CASSEATSGATGELFF.

This chain joins TRBV21-1 and TRBJ2-7; the table's D gene call, TRBD1, was not cross checked with the DNA. TRBV21-1 is recorded as a pseudogene. This CDR3 has 18 amino acids. The CDR3 nucleotides read TGTGCCAGCCACGGAACCCCGGGTGGGGACAGGGGCTCCTACGAGCAGTACTTC. Translating gives CASHGTPGGDRGSYEQYF.

The chain links TRBV7-9 to TRBJ2-7, with 10 bases aligning to TRBD1. Germline V gives CDR1 SEHNR, CDR2 FQNEAQ (reference sequence). The V segment lost 5 bases and the J segment 2 bases; nucleotides outside the gene matches: 6. The CDR3 consists of 15 residues. The CDR3 region is CASSRTGGVAYEQYF. In DNA, the CDR3 is TGTGCCAGCAGCCGGACAGGGGGAGTCGCCTACGAGCAGTACTTC.

The chain links TRBV6-5 to TRBJ2-7; 8 bases agree with TRBD2. V lost 6 bases, J lost 4 bases, and 11 bases stayed unmatched. The CDR3 length is 15 residues. Germline V gives CDR1 MNHEY, CDR2 SVGAGI. CDR3 loop: CASRPSGGRAYEQYF. The CDR3 bases are TGTGCCAGCAGGCCCTCGGGGGGGCGTGCGTACGAGCAGTACTTC.

This rearrangement joins TRBV5-4 to TRBJ1-1; TRBD1 aligns across 11 bases. The CDR3 has 15 residues. Losses at the gene ends were 4 bases for V and 4 bases for J; bases not matched to a gene: 6. Germline-derived CDR1 and CDR2 are SGHNT and YYREEE (reference sequence). The CDR3 protein is CASSRTGTGGTEAFF. The CDR3 DNA is TGTGCCAGCAGCAGGACCGGGACAGGGGGCACTGAAGCTTTCTTT.

V and J are TRBV28 and TRBJ1-4; 9 positions agree with TRBD1. Germline V CDR1 and CDR2: MDHEN, SYDVKM. There are 17 residues in the CDR3. V lost 6 bases, J lost 8 bases, and 16 bases stayed unmatched. The CDR3 sequence is CASRPGQGAVLWEKLFF. CDR3 nucleotides: TGTGCCAGCAGGCCGGGACAGGGTGCAGTTCTGTGGGAAAAACTGTTTTTT.

This clone showed up just a few times. The V gene is TRBV9, the J gene TRBJ2-1, with 13 nucleotides matching TRBD2. Unmatched junction bases numbered 7, after V lost 0 bases and J lost 4 bases. The germline gives CDR1 SGDLS, CDR2 YYNGEE. The CDR3 is made up of 18 amino acids. DNA of the CDR3: TGTGCCAGCAGCGTAGCTACCGGGACTAGCGGGGCTTACAATGAGCAGTTCTTC. This gives the protein CASSVATGTSGAYNEQFF.

The chain links TRBV9 to TRBJ2-3, with 7 nucleotides matching TRBD2. Looked up from germline, CDR1 is SGDLS and CDR2 is YYNGEE. The CDR3 is 14 amino acids. The V gene end was trimmed by 1 base and the J gene end by 3 bases; junction bases not matched to a gene: 2. For the CDR3, the DNA is TGTGCCAGCAGCGTACTGGGGGGGACAGATACGCAGTATTTT. Its protein is CASSVLGGTDTQYF.

The chain employs TRBV11-3 and TRBJ2-3; TRBD2 matches at 8 bases. V gave up 5 bases and J gave up 7 bases; unmatched junction bases: 5. Germline V gene data show CDR1 as SGHNT and CDR2 as YENEEA. The CDR3 consists of 13 residues. CDR3 in DNA: TGTGCCAGCAGCACTAGCGGAATAAATACGCAGTATTTT. Translating it yields CASSTSGINTQYF.

The chain uses TRBV27 and TRBJ2-1; 7 nucleotides align to TRBD1. The CDR3 contains 15 residues. Germline trimming cut 1 base from V and 5 bases from J; bases unmatched to any gene: 5. Per germline, CDR1 MNHEY and CDR2 SMNVEV (reference sequence). In nucleotides, the CDR3 is TGTGCCAGCAGTTTATTTGGGACAGCACACAATGAGCAGTTCTTC. It is translated as CASSLFGTAHNEQFF.

The rearrangement joins TRBV11-2 to TRBJ2-1; 8 bases match TRBD2. The CDR3 sequence is 15 residues long. Germline V CDR1 and CDR2: SGHAT, FQNNGV. The trim removed 1 base at V and 6 bases at J, leaving 5 bases unmatched. The CDR3 sequence is CASSLVAGGLNEQFF. In DNA form, the CDR3 reads TGTGCCAGCAGCTTAGTGGCGGGGGGCCTCAATGAGCAGTTCTTC.

The J gene is TRBJ1-1, the V gene TRBV6-1; a possible D gene is TRBD1 (6 bases). V was shortened by 3 bases and J by 5 bases, with 16 bases between the two germline ends. Looked up from germline, CDR1 is MNHNS and CDR2 is SASEGT. The CDR3 has 15 amino acids. The CDR3 DNA sequence: TGTGCCAGCAGTGAGGTGGGACACCCGGGGACTGAAGCTTTCTTT. Translation: CASSEVGHPGTEAFF.

The DNA of the CDR3 is TGTGCCAGCAGCCCCGGAACACAGGGGGCAACGGAAGCTTTCTTT. Translation: CASSPGTQGATEAFF. J is TRBJ1-1 and V is TRBV7-9; 9 bases agree with TRBD1. V dropped 5 bases and J dropped 8; count of bases not matched to a gene: 12. Per the germline V gene, CDR1 is SEHNR and CDR2 is FQNEAQ (reference sequence). This CDR3 is 15 amino acids long. Filled out from reference TRBV7-9 and TRBJ1-1, the complete variable domain reads DTGVSQNPRHKITKRGQNVTFRCDPISEHNRLYWYRQTLGQGPEFLTYFQNEAQLEKSRLLSDRFSAERPKGSFSTLEIQRTEQGDSAMYLCASSPGTQGATEAFFGQGTRLTVV.

This chain links TRBV21-1 with TRBJ1-1; whether TRBD1, the table's D call, matches the DNA was not checked. TRBV21-1 is described as a pseudogene. The CDR3 totals 16 residues. The CDR3 DNA reads TGTGCCAGCAGCAACTTAGAAACACAGGACAACACTGAAGCTTTCTTT. Its translation is CASSNLETQDNTEAFF.

The rearrangement links TRBV4-3 to TRBJ2-3, with TRBD2 matching over 7 bases. Germline CDR1 reads LGHNA; CDR2 reads YSLEER. This CDR3 is 16 amino acids long. The V gene end was trimmed by 1 base and the J gene end by 1 base; junction bases not matched to a gene: 5. This CDR3 reads CASSQGGTTGTDTQYF. Here the CDR3 DNA reads TGCGCCAGCAGCCAAGGGGGGACTACGGGCACAGATACGCAGTATTTT.

The rearrangement uses TRBV7-3 and TRBJ2-1; 14 bases agree with TRBD2. The trim removed 5 bases at V and 4 bases at J, leaving 4 bases unmatched. This CDR3 is built from 16 residues. Germline-derived CDR1 and CDR2 are SGHTA and FQGTGA. CDR3 nucleotides: TGTGCCAGCAGCCGGACTAGCGGGGGGACTTACAATGAGCAGTTCTTC. It yields the protein CASSRTSGGTYNEQFF.

This chain uses TRBV15 with TRBJ1-1, with 7 bases identical to TRBD1. Germline loops: CDR1 LNHNV, CDR2 YYDKDF (reference sequence). There are 14 residues in the CDR3. V lost 3 bases and J lost 1; bases outside the gene matches: 2. CDR3 nucleotide sequence: TGTGCCACCAGCAGGGGGGACAGGAACACTGAAGCTTTCTTT. Amino acids: CATSRGDRNTEAFF.

The genes are TRBV28 and TRBJ1-6; D is undetermined. Germline V gene data show CDR1 as MDHEN and CDR2 as SYDVKM. The CDR3 sequence is 12 residues long. The V end was cut by 6 bases, the J end by 16 bases, with 16 bases between. Written as DNA, the CDR3 is TGTGCCAGCAGGCGACGGTCCAGGTATCTCCACTTT. This sequence encodes CASRRRSRYLHF.

The genes are TRBV24-1 and TRBJ1-1; 8 bases are shared with TRBD1. The CDR3 runs to 13 residues. V trimming: 6 bases; J trimming: 3 bases; junction bases outside the gene matches: 2. The germline gives CDR1 KGHDR, CDR2 SFDVKD. The CDR3 DNA reads TGTGCCACCAGTCTGGACAGGGACACTGAAGCTTTCTTT. Translation gives CATSLDRDTEAFF.

This clone showed up many times. The chain joins TRBV29-1 to TRBJ1-1; 8 bases are a match to TRBD1. This CDR3 contains 12 residues. V was clipped by 4 bases and J by 9 bases; unmatched bases: 7. Per germline, CDR1 SQVTM and CDR2 ANQGSEA. CDR3 sequence: CSVVSGGNQAFF. The CDR3 region has the DNA TGCAGCGTTGTGTCAGGGGGCAATCAAGCTTTCTTT.

The rearrangement uses TRBV4-1 and TRBJ2-5, with 15 bases identical to TRBD2. Trimming removed 4 bases from V and 5 bases from J; junction bases left unmatched: 11. Germline values: CDR1 MGHRA, CDR2 YSYEKL. CDR3 length: 18 amino acids. The CDR3 coding sequence is TGCGCCAGCAGCCGACTAGGGACTAGCGGGGGGTCGGGGGAGACCCAGTACTTC. Translation: CASSRLGTSGGSGETQYF.

The rearrangement links TRBV7-2 to TRBJ2-3, with D maybe TRBD1 (5 bases). Germline V gives CDR1 SGHTA, CDR2 FQGNSA. The V end was cut by 5 bases, the J end by 6 bases, with 18 bases between. The CDR3 has 15 amino acids. Written as DNA, the CDR3 is TGTGCCAGCAGCCGGACAAGCCGGCTGTTGGATACGCAGTATTTT. Its translation: CASSRTSRLLDTQYF.

This chain joins TRBV7-8 and TRBJ2-5; TRBD2 is a possible D gene (5 bases). Looked up from germline, CDR1 is SGHVS and CDR2 is FQNEAQ. The CDR3 is 16 amino acids. V lost 5 bases to trimming and J lost 3 bases, with 19 bases between them. This chain's CDR3 is CASSPGLIDQKETQYF. DNA for the CDR3: TGTGCCAGCAGCCCCGGACTGATTGACCAAAAAGAGACCCAGTACTTC.

This chain joins TRBV6-5 and TRBJ2-7; the match to TRBD1 covers 7 bases. Looked up from germline, CDR1 is MNHEY and CDR2 is SVGAGI. The junction had 2 bases not matched to a gene; V was cut back by 0 bases and J by 3 bases. The CDR3 extends over 14 amino acids. The CDR3 region is CASSYSGQDYEQYF. The CDR3, as DNA: TGTGCCAGCAGTTACTCCGGACAGGACTACGAGCAGTACTTC.

This chain connects TRBV11-2 to TRBJ2-3; D gene uncertain. V was clipped by 2 bases and J by 0 bases, with 9 bases between them. CDR3 length equals 15 residues. Germline V lookup: CDR1 SGHAT, CDR2 FQNNGV. The CDR3 reads CASSLRLESTDTQYF. The CDR3 DNA follows: TGTGCCAGCAGCTTACGACTCGAGAGCACAGATACGCAGTATTTT.

V usage is TRBV18 and J usage is TRBJ1-1, with 10 nucleotides matching TRBD1. The ends lost 3 bases at V and 1 base at J; junction bases unmatched: 8. Germline V gene lookup returns CDR1 KGHSH and CDR2 LQKENI. This CDR3 is built from 17 residues. The CDR3 here is CASSPRPGQGTNTEAFF. In DNA, the CDR3 is TGTGCCAGCTCACCTCGGCCGGGACAGGGGACGAACACTGAAGCTTTCTTT.